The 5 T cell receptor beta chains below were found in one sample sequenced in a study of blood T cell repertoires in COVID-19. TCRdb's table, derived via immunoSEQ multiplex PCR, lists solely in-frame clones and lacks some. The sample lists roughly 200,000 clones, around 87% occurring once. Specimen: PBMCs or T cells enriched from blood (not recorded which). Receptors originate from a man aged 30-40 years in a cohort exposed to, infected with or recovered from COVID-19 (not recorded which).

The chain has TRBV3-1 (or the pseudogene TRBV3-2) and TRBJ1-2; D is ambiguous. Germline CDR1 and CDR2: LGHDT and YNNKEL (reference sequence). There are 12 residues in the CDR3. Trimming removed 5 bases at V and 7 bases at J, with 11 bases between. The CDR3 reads CASSYEAGGYTF. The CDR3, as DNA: TGTGCCAGCAGCTACGAGGCGGGTGGCTACACCTTC.

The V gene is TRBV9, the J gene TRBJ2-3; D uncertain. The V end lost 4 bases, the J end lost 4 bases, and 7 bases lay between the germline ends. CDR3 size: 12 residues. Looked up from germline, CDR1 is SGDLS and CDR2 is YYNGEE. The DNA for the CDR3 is TGTGCCAGCAGCTCAGGCCCAGATACGCAGTATTTT. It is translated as CASSSGPDTQYF.

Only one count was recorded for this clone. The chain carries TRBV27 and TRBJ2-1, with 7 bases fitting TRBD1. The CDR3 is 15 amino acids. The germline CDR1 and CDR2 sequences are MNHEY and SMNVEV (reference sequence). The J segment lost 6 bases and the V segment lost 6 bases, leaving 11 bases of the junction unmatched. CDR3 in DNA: TGTGCCAGCAGGGCAGGGGGTTTTAACTCCAATGAGCAGTTCTTC. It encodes CASRAGGFNSNEQFF.

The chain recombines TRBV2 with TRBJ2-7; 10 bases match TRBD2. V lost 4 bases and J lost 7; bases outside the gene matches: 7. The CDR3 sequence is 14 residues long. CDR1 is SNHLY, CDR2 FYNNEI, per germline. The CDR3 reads CASSVPLAGVEQYF. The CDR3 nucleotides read TGTGCCAGCAGTGTTCCGCTAGCGGGAGTAGAGCAGTACTTC.

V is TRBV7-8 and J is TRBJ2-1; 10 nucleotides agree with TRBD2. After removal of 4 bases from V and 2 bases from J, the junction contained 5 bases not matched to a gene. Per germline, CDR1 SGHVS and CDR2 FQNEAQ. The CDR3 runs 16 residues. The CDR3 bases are TGTGCCAGCAGCTCAGAACTAGCGGGGCCCTACAATGAGCAGTTCTTC. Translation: CASSSELAGPYNEQFF.